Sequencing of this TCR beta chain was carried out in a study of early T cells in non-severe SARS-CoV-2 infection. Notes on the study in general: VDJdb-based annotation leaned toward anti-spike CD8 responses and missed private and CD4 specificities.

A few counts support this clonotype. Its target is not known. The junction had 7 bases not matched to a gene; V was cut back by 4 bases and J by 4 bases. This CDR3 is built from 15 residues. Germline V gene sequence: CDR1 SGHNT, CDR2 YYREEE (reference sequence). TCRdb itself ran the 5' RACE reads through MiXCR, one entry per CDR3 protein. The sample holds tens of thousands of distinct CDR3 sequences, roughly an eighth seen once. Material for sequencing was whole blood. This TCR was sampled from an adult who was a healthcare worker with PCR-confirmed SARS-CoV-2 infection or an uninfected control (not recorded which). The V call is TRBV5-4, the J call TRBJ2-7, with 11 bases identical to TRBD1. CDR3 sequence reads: CASSRGQGDAYEQYF. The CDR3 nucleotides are TGTGCCAGCAGCCGGGGACAGGGGGACGCTTACGAGCAGTACTTC.